A selection of T cell receptor beta chains follows, all from one sample in a study of radiation and T cells in renal cell carcinoma. This table comes from immunoSEQ multiplex PCR, and its TCRdb copy is limited to in-frame clones, with some not included. The sample contains about 150,000 clones, around 89% of which appear only once. Source: blood, taken from a patient whose treatment included radiotherapy and nephrectomy. These receptors were taken from a woman aged 70 to 79 with renal cell carcinoma. Both conserved end residues are part of each CDR3. Each record gives: V gene, clone size, D gene, J gene, CDR3 protein, CDR3 DNA. The D gene is left open where the match is weak. Only some rows state a clone size, as once, few, many or a class for expanded clones.

v_call: TRBV18
clone_size: -
d_call: TRBD2
j_call: TRBJ2-7
cdr3_aa: CASSPPGLAGLEQYF
cdr3_nt: TGTGCCAGCTCACCACCGGGACTAGCGGGGCTCGAGCAGTACTTC

v_call: TRBV4-3
clone_size: once
d_call: TRBD1
j_call: TRBJ2-5
cdr3_aa: CASSPSRDRGHETQYF
cdr3_nt: TGCGCCAGCAGCCCATCGAGGGACAGGGGGCATGAGACCCAGTACTTC

v_call: TRBV28
clone_size: -
d_call: -
j_call: TRBJ2-1
cdr3_aa: CASSLQWTDKFF
cdr3_nt: TGTGCCAGCAGTTTACAATGGACAGACAAGTTCTTC

v_call: TRBV9
clone_size: -
d_call: -
j_call: TRBJ1-2
cdr3_aa: CASSVSGGSHGYTF
cdr3_nt: TGTGCCAGCAGCGTATCTGGGGGGAGTCATGGCTACACCTTC

v_call: TRBV11-3
clone_size: -
d_call: TRBD1
j_call: TRBJ2-2
cdr3_aa: CASSSLQGTPGELFF
cdr3_nt: TGTGCCAGCAGCTCCTTACAGGGGACCCCCGGGGAGCTGTTTTTT

v_call: TRBV7-9
clone_size: -
d_call: -
j_call: TRBJ2-2
cdr3_aa: CASSLGSSYTGELFF
cdr3_nt: TGTGCCAGCAGCTTAGGGTCCAGTTACACCGGGGAGCTGTTTTTT

v_call: TRBV4-2
clone_size: -
d_call: TRBD1
j_call: TRBJ2-1
cdr3_aa: CASSPNRGIKNNEQFF
cdr3_nt: TGTGCCAGCAGCCCCAACAGGGGGATTAAGAACAATGAGCAGTTCTTC

v_call: TRBV4-1
clone_size: -
d_call: -
j_call: TRBJ1-1
cdr3_aa: CASSRPGGVNTEAFF
cdr3_nt: TGCGCCAGCAGCCGGCCCGGGGGAGTGAACACTGAAGCTTTCTTT

v_call: TRBV29-1
clone_size: once
d_call: -
j_call: TRBJ2-3
cdr3_aa: CSIRLSSSTDTQYF
cdr3_nt: TGCAGCATTCGACTGTCCTCTAGTACAGATACGCAGTATTTT

v_call: TRBV28
clone_size: -
d_call: -
j_call: TRBJ2-1
cdr3_aa: CASSLTQGYNEQFF
cdr3_nt: TGTGCCAGCAGTTTAACACAGGGCTACAATGAGCAGTTCTTC

v_call: TRBV11-2
clone_size: -
d_call: -
j_call: TRBJ1-3
cdr3_aa: CASSVKRISGNTIYF
cdr3_nt: TGTGCCAGCAGCGTAAAGCGTATTTCTGGAAACACCATATATTTT

v_call: TRBV4-2
clone_size: once
d_call: TRBD1
j_call: TRBJ1-2
cdr3_aa: CASSHARTGANYGYTF
cdr3_nt: TGTGCCAGCAGCCATGCCAGGACAGGCGCCAACTATGGCTACACCTTC

v_call: TRBV5-4
clone_size: -
d_call: TRBD1
j_call: TRBJ2-7
cdr3_aa: CASSYDRGGEQYF
cdr3_nt: TGTGCCAGCAGCTACGACAGGGGAGGCGAGCAGTACTTC

v_call: TRBV11-3
clone_size: -
d_call: -
j_call: TRBJ1-1
cdr3_aa: CASSAPGLQWTEAFF
cdr3_nt: TGTGCCAGCAGCGCACCAGGGTTACAGTGGACTGAAGCTTTCTTT

v_call: TRBV6-6
clone_size: -
d_call: -
j_call: TRBJ2-7
cdr3_aa: CASKGIGTSSYEQYF
cdr3_nt: TGTGCCAGCAAAGGTATCGGGACAAGTTCCTACGAGCAGTACTTC

v_call: TRBV7-9
clone_size: few
d_call: TRBD2
j_call: TRBJ2-5
cdr3_aa: CASSSGTSETQYF
cdr3_nt: TGTGCCAGCAGCTCCGGGACTAGCGAGACCCAGTACTTC

v_call: TRBV2
clone_size: -
d_call: -
j_call: TRBJ2-1
cdr3_aa: CASSGLVDEQFF
cdr3_nt: TGTGCCAGCAGTGGACTGGTCGATGAGCAGTTCTTC

v_call: TRBV7-2
clone_size: -
d_call: -
j_call: TRBJ2-3
cdr3_aa: CASSLARLSTTDTQYF
cdr3_nt: TGTGCCAGCAGCTTAGCGCGACTGTCTACCACAGATACGCAGTATTTT

v_call: TRBV6-1
clone_size: -
d_call: -
j_call: TRBJ2-1
cdr3_aa: CASSENTLTLNEQFF
cdr3_nt: TGTGCCAGCAGTGAAAACACTTTAACCTTGAATGAGCAGTTCTTC

v_call: TRBV6-1
clone_size: -
d_call: TRBD2
j_call: TRBJ2-3
cdr3_aa: CASSEAAAGGPDTQYF
cdr3_nt: TGTGCCAGCAGTGAAGCCGCGGCGGGGGGGCCAGATACGCAGTATTTT

v_call: TRBV5-8
clone_size: once
d_call: TRBD1
j_call: TRBJ1-2
cdr3_aa: CASSLGTGLNYGYTF
cdr3_nt: TGTGCCAGCAGCTTGGGGACAGGGTTGAACTATGGCTACACCTTC

v_call: TRBV28
clone_size: -
d_call: -
j_call: TRBJ1-2
cdr3_aa: CASSFRPGPQAYGYTF
cdr3_nt: TGTGCCAGCAGTTTCAGACCGGGCCCTCAAGCCTATGGCTACACCTTC

v_call: TRBV30
clone_size: -
d_call: TRBD1
j_call: TRBJ1-1
cdr3_aa: CAHEASPGGTEAFF
cdr3_nt: TGTGCCCACGAAGCTAGTCCAGGGGGCACTGAAGCTTTCTTT

v_call: TRBV5-1
clone_size: -
d_call: -
j_call: TRBJ1-1
cdr3_aa: CASSLASPPRHTEAFF
cdr3_nt: TGCGCCAGCAGCTTGGCCTCCCCCCCCCGGCACACTGAAGCTTTCTTT

v_call: TRBV5-4
clone_size: -
d_call: TRBD1
j_call: TRBJ2-7
cdr3_aa: CASSIDRGRIYEQYF
cdr3_nt: TGTGCCAGCAGCATAGACAGGGGGCGAATCTACGAGCAGTACTTC

v_call: TRBV11-2
clone_size: -
d_call: -
j_call: TRBJ2-2
cdr3_aa: CASSLAGGELFF
cdr3_nt: TGTGCCAGCAGCTTAGCCGGCGGGGAGCTGTTTTTT

v_call: TRBV30
clone_size: -
d_call: -
j_call: TRBJ2-3
cdr3_aa: CAWSVGGDTQYF
cdr3_nt: TGTGCCTGGAGTGTTGGGGGGGATACGCAGTATTTT

v_call: TRBV30
clone_size: -
d_call: -
j_call: TRBJ1-2
cdr3_aa: CACNRASYGYTF
cdr3_nt: TGTGCCTGTAACAGGGCCAGCTATGGCTACACCTTC

v_call: TRBV7-2
clone_size: -
d_call: -
j_call: TRBJ1-2
cdr3_aa: CASSFTGPGGYGYTF
cdr3_nt: TGTGCCAGCAGCTTTACAGGGCCGGGAGGCTATGGCTACACCTTC

v_call: TRBV5-1
clone_size: -
d_call: TRBD1
j_call: TRBJ1-3
cdr3_aa: CASSLAGTVSGNTIYF
cdr3_nt: TGCGCCAGCAGCTTGGCAGGGACAGTCTCTGGAAACACCATATATTTT

v_call: TRBV7-9
clone_size: -
d_call: -
j_call: TRBJ1-1
cdr3_aa: CASSFSEGAAFF
cdr3_nt: TGTGCCAGCAGCTTTTCGGAAGGGGCAGCTTTCTTT

v_call: TRBV27
clone_size: -
d_call: -
j_call: TRBJ1-1
cdr3_aa: CASSLSYTNTEAFF
cdr3_nt: TGTGCCAGCAGTTTATCGTATACGAACACTGAAGCTTTCTTT

v_call: TRBV5-1
clone_size: once
d_call: -
j_call: TRBJ1-1
cdr3_aa: CASSLVGGPPMNTEAFF
cdr3_nt: TGCGCCAGCAGCTTGGTCGGAGGGCCGCCTATGAACACTGAAGCTTTCTTT

v_call: TRBV5-1
clone_size: -
d_call: -
j_call: TRBJ2-5
cdr3_aa: CASTSRRTQETQYF
cdr3_nt: TGCGCCAGCACCTCCCGGAGGACCCAAGAGACCCAGTACTTC

v_call: TRBV9
clone_size: -
d_call: -
j_call: TRBJ2-7
cdr3_aa: CASSAHSGGVGSYEQYF
cdr3_nt: TGTGCCAGCAGCGCCCACTCCGGTGGGGTGGGTTCCTACGAGCAGTACTTC

v_call: TRBV6-5
clone_size: -
d_call: TRBD1
j_call: TRBJ1-2
cdr3_aa: CAISRDRSYGYTF
cdr3_nt: TGTGCCATCAGCCGGGACAGGAGCTATGGCTACACCTTC

v_call: TRBV5-4
clone_size: -
d_call: -
j_call: TRBJ1-6
cdr3_aa: CASRRDTMSSYNSPLHF
cdr3_nt: TGTGCCAGCAGAAGGGACACCATGAGCTCCTATAATTCACCCCTCCACTTT

v_call: TRBV2
clone_size: -
d_call: TRBD1
j_call: TRBJ1-5
cdr3_aa: CASSRQGPSNQPQHF
cdr3_nt: TGTGCCAGCAGTCGACAGGGACCTAGCAATCAGCCCCAGCATTTT

v_call: TRBV19
clone_size: few
d_call: -
j_call: TRBJ1-1
cdr3_aa: CASSLLTGNTEAFF
cdr3_nt: TGTGCCAGTAGTCTTCTCACAGGGAACACTGAAGCTTTCTTT

v_call: TRBV5-1
clone_size: -
d_call: TRBD2
j_call: TRBJ2-2
cdr3_aa: CASSYGLAGGRTGELFF
cdr3_nt: TGCGCCAGCAGCTACGGACTAGCGGGGGGACGAACCGGGGAGCTGTTTTTT

v_call: TRBV6-5
clone_size: -
d_call: -
j_call: TRBJ2-7
cdr3_aa: CASRQGPRFYEQYF
cdr3_nt: TGTGCCAGCAGACAGGGACCTCGTTTTTACGAGCAGTACTTC

v_call: TRBV5-6
clone_size: -
d_call: TRBD1
j_call: TRBJ1-6
cdr3_aa: CASSLGTGSSPLHF
cdr3_nt: TGTGCCAGCAGCTTAGGGACAGGGAGTTCACCCCTCCACTTT

v_call: TRBV5-1
clone_size: -
d_call: -
j_call: TRBJ2-5
cdr3_aa: CASSLNGQETQYF
cdr3_nt: TGCGCCAGCAGCTTAAACGGGCAAGAGACCCAGTACTTC

v_call: TRBV4-1
clone_size: -
d_call: -
j_call: TRBJ2-7
cdr3_aa: CASRGGPPGAYEQYF
cdr3_nt: TGCGCCAGCAGAGGTGGGCCCCCAGGAGCTTACGAGCAGTACTTC

v_call: TRBV4-1
clone_size: -
d_call: -
j_call: TRBJ2-5
cdr3_aa: CASSQAVGVTKTQYF
cdr3_nt: TGCGCCAGCAGCCAAGCGGTAGGGGTGACGAAGACCCAGTACTTC

v_call: TRBV19
clone_size: -
d_call: TRBD1
j_call: TRBJ1-2
cdr3_aa: CASRRTGAGYGYTF
cdr3_nt: TGTGCCAGCAGACGGACAGGGGCGGGCTATGGCTACACCTTC